The clone carrying this T cell receptor (beta chain) came up many times. Its cognate antigen is unknown. TCRdb reanalysed the multiplex PCR reads using MiXCR and keeps one entry per CDR3 protein. Among approximately 250,000 distinct CDR3 sequences listed, 30% to 35% were seen once. This specimen belongs to a study of breast tumors, draining lymph nodes, adjacent tissues. Study-level results: Tumor TCR diversity was below lymph nodes but above nontumor tissue. Luminal-like breast cancer showed significantly greater tumor-nontumor repertoire similarity than basal-like breast cancer did. The data were judged consistent with most tumor T cells coming from lymph node and expanding in tumor. That most tumor T cells come from lymph nodes remained unproven.

The lymph nodes were axillary draining lymph nodes from breast cancer patients. The clonotype comes from a female donor with breast cancer. Some clones in this sample may be carry-over from other donors' samples. Source material: axillary lymph node tissue.

CDR3 amino acids: CASRGRTGTGELFF. Written as DNA, the CDR3 is TGTGCCAGCAGAGGCAGAACCGGCACCGGGGAGCTGTTTTTT. The chain carries TRBV2 and TRBJ2-2; D call uncertain. The ends were cut back, 6 bases at V and 4 bases at J, with 12 bases in the middle. Looked up from germline, CDR1 is SNHLY and CDR2 is FYNNEI. The CDR3 contains 14 residues.